Following are 2 T cell receptor beta chains from one sample sequenced in a study of blood T cell repertoires in COVID-19. Produced via immunoSEQ multiplex PCR; TCRdb's table is partial and in-frame only. The repertoire holds about 56,000 clones, 84% seen once, with approximately 12% in the top ten. Sequenced: peripheral blood. These receptors all stem from a woman aged 80 or over with acute or convalescent COVID-19.

The chain recombines TRBV11-3 with TRBJ1-1, with unresolved D. The CDR3 totals 12 residues. Trimming left V 1 base short and J 4 bases short, with 4 bases between. CDR1 is SGHNT and CDR2 is YENEEA in the germline V gene. The DNA of the CDR3 is TGTGCCAGCAGCTTAGTAGCCACTGAAGCTTTCTTT. Protein product: CASSLVATEAFF.

This CDR3 reads CASSEDRNYGYTF. CDR3 bases: TGTGCCAGCAGTGAGGACAGGAACTATGGCTACACCTTC. The chain employs TRBV2 and TRBJ1-2, with TRBD1 matching over 7 bases. J lost 2 bases, V lost 3 bases, and 0 bases had no gene match. The CDR3 covers 13 residues. Per germline, CDR1 SNHLY and CDR2 FYNNEI.